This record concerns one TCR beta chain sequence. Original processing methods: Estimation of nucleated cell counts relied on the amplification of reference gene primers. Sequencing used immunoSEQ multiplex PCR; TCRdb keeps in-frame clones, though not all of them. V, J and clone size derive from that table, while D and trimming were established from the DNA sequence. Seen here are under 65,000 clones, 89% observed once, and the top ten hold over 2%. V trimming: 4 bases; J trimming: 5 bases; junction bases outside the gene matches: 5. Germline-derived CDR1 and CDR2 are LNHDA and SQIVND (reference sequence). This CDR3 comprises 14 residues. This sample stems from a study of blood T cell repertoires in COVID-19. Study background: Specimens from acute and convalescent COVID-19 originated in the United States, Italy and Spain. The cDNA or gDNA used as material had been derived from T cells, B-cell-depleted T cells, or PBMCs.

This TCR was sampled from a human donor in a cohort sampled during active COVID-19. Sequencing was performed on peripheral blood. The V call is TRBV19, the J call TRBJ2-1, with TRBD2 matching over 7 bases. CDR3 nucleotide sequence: TGTGCCAGTAGTACCCCGGGACTAAACAATGAGCAGTTCTTC. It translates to CASSTPGLNNEQFF.